The next 17 T cell receptor beta chains were all read from a single sample in a study of T cells in Graves' hyperthyroidism and ophthalmopathy. Amplified TCR beta CDR3 regions came from RNA transcripts. HTBI primers were used for first-round RT-PCR of the TCR CDR3. Each CDR3 protein gets one entry after TCRdb re-called the multiplex PCR reads with MiXCR. The table lists 450,000 to 700,000 distinct CDR3 sequences, around 45% of them singletons, with under 20% in the top ten. Input material: peripheral blood or thyroid tissue (not recorded which). Receptors were obtained from an adult woman with Graves' disease, either hyperthyroidism or ophthalmopathy (not recorded which).

This rearrangement joins TRBV5-1 to TRBJ2-7; no clear D gene. Trimming removed 0 bases from V and 4 bases from J, with 8 bases in between. CDR3 length: 13 residues. Per germline, CDR1 SGHRS and CDR2 YFSETQ. The CDR3 is CASSLAAHYEQYF. In DNA form, the CDR3 reads TGCGCCAGCAGCTTGGCAGCTCATTACGAGCAGTACTTC.

For this clonotype: Germline is not matched at one junction end, which may reflect a read error. This chain links TRBV15 with TRBJ1-6; TRBD1 aligns across 7 bases. The CDR3 extends over 15 amino acids. Germline CDR1 LNHNV, CDR2 YYDKDF (reference sequence). DNA for the CDR3: TGTGCCAGCAGCTTAGGGGGCAGGGGCGACTCACCCCTCCACTTT. Translation gives CASSLGGRGDSPLHF. Drawing the rest from reference TRBV15 and TRBJ1-6, the complete variable domain is DAMVIQNPRYQVTQFGKPVTLSCSQTLNHNVMYWYQQKSSQAPKLLFHYYDKDFNNEADTPDNFQSRRPNTSFCFLDIRSPGLGDTAMYLCASSLGGRGDSPLHFGNGTRLTVT.

A remark on this clonotype: It may be a read error: a sequence one base away is much more abundant. The chain employs TRBV6-5 and TRBJ1-6; D perhaps matches TRBD1 (5 bases). The CDR3 consists of 15 residues. Per the germline V gene, CDR1 is MNHEY and CDR2 is SVGAGI. CDR3 sequence reads: CAISYGGGVDSPLHF. The CDR3, as DNA: TGTGCCATCAGTTACGGGGGGGGGGTGGATTCACCCCTCCACTTT.

The chain has TRBV24-1 and TRBJ2-5; no clear D gene. Trimming left V 2 bases short and J 2 bases short, with 11 bases between. Germline CDR1 and CDR2: KGHDR and SFDVKD. This CDR3 region has 15 residues. CDR3 region: CATSDSAGPQETQYF. The CDR3 DNA reads as TGTGCCACCAGTGATTCCGCCGGCCCACAAGAGACCCAGTACTTC.

As concerns this clonotype: This may be a read error, as it is one base from a much larger clone. The chain employs TRBV4-1 and TRBJ1-6; possibly TRBD1 for D (5 bases). This CDR3 region has 16 residues. V was shortened by 4 bases and J by 10 bases, with 20 bases between the two germline ends. Germline loops: CDR1 MGHRA, CDR2 YSYEKL. Written as DNA, the CDR3 is TGCGCCAGCAGCCGAGGTTTTAGACAGAGCGGCTCACCCCTCCACTTT. Its protein is CASSRGFRQSGSPLHF.

This clonotype has a single count. This chain uses TRBV5-1 with TRBJ1-4, with TRBD1 identical over 7 bases. The CDR3 contains 16 residues. Unmatched junction bases numbered 12, after V lost 3 bases and J lost 7 bases. CDR1 is SGHRS, CDR2 YFSETQ, per germline. CDR3 sequence (DNA): TGCGCCAGCAGCTCGGCCCTTAGACAGGGTAGTGAAAAACTGTTTTTT. It codes for CASSSALRQGSEKLFF.

This clonotype appeared a few times. V usage is TRBV24-1 and J usage is TRBJ1-1; TRBD1 matches at 7 bases. Germline CDR1 is KGHDR and CDR2 is SFDVKD. V trimming: 5 bases; J trimming: 3 bases; junction bases outside the gene matches: 5. The CDR3 length is 14 residues. The chain's CDR3 is CATSAVTGDTEAFF. The CDR3 DNA is TGTGCCACCAGTGCCGTAACAGGGGACACTGAAGCTTTCTTT.

This clonotype came up many times. V gene TRBV7-2 combines with J gene TRBJ2-7; TRBD1 matches at 9 bases. V lost 5 bases, J lost 6 bases, and 5 bases stayed unmatched. CDR3 size: 13 residues. Looked up from germline, CDR1 is SGHTA and CDR2 is FQGNSA. For the CDR3, the DNA is TGTGCCAGCAGCGTCGGGACAGGGCTCGAGCAGTACTTC. Its protein is CASSVGTGLEQYF.

This clonotype was detected many times. This chain links TRBV3-1 with TRBJ1-2; D ambiguous. Trimming stripped 2 bases from V and 5 bases from J, with 9 bases between. The germline gives CDR1 LGHDT, CDR2 YNNKEL (reference sequence). This CDR3 is 13 amino acids long. The DNA for the CDR3 is TGTGCCAGCAGCCAACCGAGTCTTTATGGCTACACCTTC. As protein: CASSQPSLYGYTF.

In this sample, this clonotype turned up once. In DNA form, the CDR3 reads TGCGCCAGCAGCCCCGGACAGGGTGACCCTGAAGCTTTCTTT. Protein: CASSPGQGDPEAFF. The rearrangement joins TRBV4-1 to TRBJ1-1, with 8 nucleotides matching TRBD1. V dropped 4 bases and J dropped 6; count of bases not matched to a gene: 7. Germline V gives CDR1 MGHRA, CDR2 YSYEKL. This CDR3 spans 14 amino acids.

The chain carries TRBV7-2 and TRBJ2-3, with D tentatively TRBD1 or TRBD2 (6 bases each). The germline V and J ends were trimmed by 4 bases and 2 bases, with 10 bases remaining between them. The germline V gene has CDR1 SGHTA and CDR2 FQGNSA. This CDR3 has 14 residues. The CDR3 sequence: CASSYGGPTDTQYF. In DNA form, the CDR3 reads TGTGCCAGCAGCTACGGGGGCCCCACAGATACGCAGTATTTT.

There are many counts of this clonotype. This rearrangement joins TRBV10-1 to TRBJ1-1, with 8 bases lining up with TRBD1. V was pared by 4 bases and J by 5 bases, with 6 bases of the junction left unmatched. CDR3 size: 14 residues. Per the germline V gene, CDR1 is WNHNN and CDR2 is SYGVQD (reference sequence). For the CDR3, the DNA is TGCGCCAGCAGTGGGACAGGGCGGAGAACTGAAGCTTTCTTT. Amino acids: CASSGTGRRTEAFF.

This clonotype was observed a single time. A junction end diverges from the germline sequence, so it may reflect a read error. V is TRBV10-2 and J is TRBJ1-1; no clear D. The CDR3 is made up of 12 amino acids. Germline CDR1 is WSHSY and CDR2 is SAAADI. The CDR3 DNA is TGCGCCAGCAGTGAGGTGAACACTGGAGCTTTCTTT. Translating it yields CASSEVNTGAFF.

The table lists this clonotype with many counts. The V gene is TRBV5-1, the J gene TRBJ1-4; 11 nucleotides align to TRBD1. After removal of 5 bases from V and 7 bases from J, the junction contained 1 base not matched to a gene. Germline CDR1 is SGHRS and CDR2 is YFSETQ. The CDR3 length is 13 residues. CDR3 DNA sequence: TGCGCCAGCAGGGGACAGGGGGTTGAAAAACTGTTTTTT. Translated, it gives CASRGQGVEKLFF.

This clonotype was seen at least ten times. V is TRBV2 and J is TRBJ1-4, with D possibly matching TRBD1 (5 bases). The CDR3 consists of 13 residues. Trimming removed 4 bases at V and 5 bases at J, with 8 bases between. The germline V gene encodes CDR1 SNHLY and CDR2 FYNNEI. The CDR3, as DNA: TGTGCCAGCAGTGTTGGGGGGAATGAAAAACTGTTTTTT. It yields the protein CASSVGGNEKLFF.

This clonotype was counted many times. The V and J genes are TRBV5-5 and TRBJ2-2; D is possibly TRBD1 (6 bases). Trimming took 3 bases from V and 1 from J, leaving 10 bases between them. The CDR3 covers 15 residues. Looked up from germline, CDR1 is SGHKS and CDR2 is YYEKEE (reference sequence). The CDR3 sequence is CASSWGPVNTGELFF. CDR3 DNA sequence: TGTGCCAGCAGCTGGGGGCCAGTGAACACCGGGGAGCTGTTTTTT.

This chain uses TRBV10-3 with TRBJ1-3; no reliable D call. V was shortened by 1 base and J by 4 bases, with 5 bases between the two germline ends. CDR1 and CDR2 (germline): ENHRY, SYGVKD. The CDR3 is 13 amino acids. The CDR3 here is CAISEYQGNTIYF. The CDR3 region has the DNA TGTGCCATCAGTGAGTACCAGGGAAACACCATATATTTT.